The sequence of this TCR beta chain was determined in a study of cytomegalovirus exposure and HLA in healthy donors. CDR1 is MNHEY, CDR2 SMNVEV, per germline (reference sequence). The length of the CDR3 is 12 residues. V was cut by 8 bases and J by 3 bases, with 11 bases left in between. Comment on this clone: Its antigen is undetermined.

Study-level findings and limits: Among TCR beta chains, those listed as cytomegalovirus-associated numbered 164. Later, an analysis found that TCR clusters from the first cohort tended to co-occur in the 130 or so validation repertoires.

Profiled with immunoSEQ multiplex PCR; TCRdb holds only in-frame clones, not every one. The sample lists around 70,000 clones, approximately 95% occurring once. The rearrangement joins TRBV27 to TRBJ2-7; no clear D. This receptor was taken from a man between 18 and 35 years old in good health and CMV-seronegative. Specimen: PBMCs. The CDR3 nucleotides are TGTGCCAGCCCCCCGCCGGGCTACGAGCAGTACTTC. As protein: CASPPPGYEQYF.